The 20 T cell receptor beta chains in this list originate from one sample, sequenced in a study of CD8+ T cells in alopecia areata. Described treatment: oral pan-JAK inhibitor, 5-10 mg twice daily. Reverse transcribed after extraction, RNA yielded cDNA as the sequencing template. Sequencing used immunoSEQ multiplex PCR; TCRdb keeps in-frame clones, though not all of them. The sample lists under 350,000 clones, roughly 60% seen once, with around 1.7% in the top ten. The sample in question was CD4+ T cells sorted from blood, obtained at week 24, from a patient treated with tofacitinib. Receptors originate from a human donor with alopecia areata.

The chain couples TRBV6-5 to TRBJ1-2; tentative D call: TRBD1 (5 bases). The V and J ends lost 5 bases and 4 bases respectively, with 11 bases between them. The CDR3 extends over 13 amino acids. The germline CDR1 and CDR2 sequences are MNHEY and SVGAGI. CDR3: CASSRTGVYGYTF. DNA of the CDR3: TGTGCCAGCAGTCGTACAGGCGTCTATGGCTACACCTTC.

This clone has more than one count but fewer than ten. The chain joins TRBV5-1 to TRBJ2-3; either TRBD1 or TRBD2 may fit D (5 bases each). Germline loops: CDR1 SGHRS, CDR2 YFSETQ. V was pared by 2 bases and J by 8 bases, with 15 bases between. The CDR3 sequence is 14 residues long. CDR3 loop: CASSFSGARGTQYF. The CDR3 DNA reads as TGCGCCAGCAGCTTCTCCGGGGCAAGGGGTACGCAGTATTTT.

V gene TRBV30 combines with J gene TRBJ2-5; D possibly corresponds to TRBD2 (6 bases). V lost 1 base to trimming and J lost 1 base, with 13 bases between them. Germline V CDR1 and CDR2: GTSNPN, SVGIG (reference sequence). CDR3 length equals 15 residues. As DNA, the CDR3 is TGTGCCTGGAGTGCGGGAGCGGGCCTCCAAGAGACCCAGTACTTC. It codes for CAWSAGAGLQETQYF. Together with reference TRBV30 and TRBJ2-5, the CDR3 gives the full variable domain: SQTIHQWPATLVQPVGSPLSLECTVEGTSNPNLYWYRQAAGRGLQLLFYSVGIGQISSEVPQNLSASRPQDRQFILSSKKLLLSDSGFYLCAWSAGAGLQETQYFGPGTRLLVL.

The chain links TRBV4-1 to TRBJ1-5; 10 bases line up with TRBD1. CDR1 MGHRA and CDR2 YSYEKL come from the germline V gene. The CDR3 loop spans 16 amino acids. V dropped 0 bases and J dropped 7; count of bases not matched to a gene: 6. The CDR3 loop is CASSQESRDRGQPQHF. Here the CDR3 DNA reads TGCGCCAGCAGCCAAGAATCCCGGGACAGGGGACAGCCCCAGCATTTT.

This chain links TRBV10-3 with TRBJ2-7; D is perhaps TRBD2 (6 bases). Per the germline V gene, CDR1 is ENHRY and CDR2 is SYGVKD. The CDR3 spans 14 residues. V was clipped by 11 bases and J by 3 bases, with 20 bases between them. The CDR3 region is CAVARYRGIYEQYF. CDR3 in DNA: TGTGCCGTAGCCCGTTATCGGGGGATCTACGAGCAGTACTTC.

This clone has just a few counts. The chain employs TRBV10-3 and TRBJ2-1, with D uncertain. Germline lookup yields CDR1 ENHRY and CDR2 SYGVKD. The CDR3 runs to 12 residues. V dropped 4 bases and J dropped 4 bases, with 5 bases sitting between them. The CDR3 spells CAISVDYNEQFF. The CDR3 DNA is TGTGCCATCAGTGTAGATTACAATGAGCAGTTCTTC.

DNA of the CDR3: TGCAGCGCCAGAACCGGGACAGGGACCTTACGCATTCAGTACTTC. It translates to CSARTGTGTLRIQYF. The chain couples TRBV29-1 to TRBJ2-4; TRBD1 agrees at 9 bases. After removal of 7 bases from V and 9 bases from J, the junction contained 16 bases not matched to a gene. The CDR3 sequence is 15 residues long. Germline values: CDR1 SQVTM, CDR2 ANQGSEA.

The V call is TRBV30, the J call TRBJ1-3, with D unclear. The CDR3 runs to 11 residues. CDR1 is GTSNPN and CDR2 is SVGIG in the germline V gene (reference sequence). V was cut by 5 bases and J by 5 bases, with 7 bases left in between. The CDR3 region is CAWDRRNTIYF. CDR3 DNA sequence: TGTGCCTGGGACCGAAGAAACACCATATATTTT.

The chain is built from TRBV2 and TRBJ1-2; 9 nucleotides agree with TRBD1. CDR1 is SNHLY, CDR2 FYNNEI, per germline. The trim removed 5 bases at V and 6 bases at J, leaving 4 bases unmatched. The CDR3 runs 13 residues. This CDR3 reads CASSKDRGHGYTF. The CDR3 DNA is TGTGCCAGCAGTAAGGACAGGGGCCATGGCTACACCTTC.

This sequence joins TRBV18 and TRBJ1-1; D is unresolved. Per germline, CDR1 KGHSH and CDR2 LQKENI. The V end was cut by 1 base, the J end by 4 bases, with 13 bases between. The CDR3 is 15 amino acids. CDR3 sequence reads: CASSPLPGATTEAFF. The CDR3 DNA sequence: TGTGCCAGCTCACCACTCCCAGGAGCTACCACTGAAGCTTTCTTT.

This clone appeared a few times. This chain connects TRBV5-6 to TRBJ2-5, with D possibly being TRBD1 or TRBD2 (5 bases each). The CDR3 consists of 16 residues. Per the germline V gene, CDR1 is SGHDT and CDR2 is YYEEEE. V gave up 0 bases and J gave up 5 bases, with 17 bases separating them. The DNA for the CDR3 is TGTGCCAGCAGCTTGGCCGGAGGCAGGGCTCTGGAGACCCAGTACTTC. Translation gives CASSLAGGRALETQYF.

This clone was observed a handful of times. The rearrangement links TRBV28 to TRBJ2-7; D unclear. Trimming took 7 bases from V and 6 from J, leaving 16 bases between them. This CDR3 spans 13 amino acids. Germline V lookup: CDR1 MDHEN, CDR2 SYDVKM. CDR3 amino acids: CASTRLELGEQYF. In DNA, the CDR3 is TGTGCCAGCACACGCCTGGAACTCGGCGAGCAGTACTTC.

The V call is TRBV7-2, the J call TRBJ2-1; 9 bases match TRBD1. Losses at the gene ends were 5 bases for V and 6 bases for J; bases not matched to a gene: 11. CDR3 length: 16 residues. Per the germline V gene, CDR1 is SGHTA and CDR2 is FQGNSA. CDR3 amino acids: CASSPSYRGQGNEQFF. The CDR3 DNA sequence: TGTGCCAGCAGCCCCTCCTACAGGGGGCAAGGCAATGAGCAGTTCTTC.

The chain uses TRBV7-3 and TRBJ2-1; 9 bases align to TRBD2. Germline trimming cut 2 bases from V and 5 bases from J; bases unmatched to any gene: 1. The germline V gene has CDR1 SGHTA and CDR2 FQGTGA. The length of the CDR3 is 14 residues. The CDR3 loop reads CASSLQRGDNEQFF. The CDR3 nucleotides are TGTGCCAGCAGCTTACAGCGGGGGGACAATGAGCAGTTCTTC.

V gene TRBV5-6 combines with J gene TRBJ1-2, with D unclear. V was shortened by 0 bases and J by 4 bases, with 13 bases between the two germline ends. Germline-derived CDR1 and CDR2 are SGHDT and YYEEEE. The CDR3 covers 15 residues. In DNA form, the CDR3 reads TGTGCCAGCAGCTTGGCCGGGCGGGAAGGCTATGGCTACACCTTC. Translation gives CASSLAGREGYGYTF.

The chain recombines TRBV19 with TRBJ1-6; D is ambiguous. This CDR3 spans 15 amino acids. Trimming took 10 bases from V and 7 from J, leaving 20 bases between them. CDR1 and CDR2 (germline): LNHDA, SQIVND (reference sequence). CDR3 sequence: CATSPMYSQNSPLHF. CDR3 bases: TGTGCCACGAGCCCGATGTACAGCCAGAATTCACCCCTCCACTTT.

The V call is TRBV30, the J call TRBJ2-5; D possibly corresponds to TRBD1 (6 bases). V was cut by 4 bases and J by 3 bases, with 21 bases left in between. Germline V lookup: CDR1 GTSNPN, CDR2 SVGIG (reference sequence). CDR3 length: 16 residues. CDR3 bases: TGTGCCTGGAAGTTCATTCCGGGACACTCTGAAGAGACCCAGTACTTC. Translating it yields CAWKFIPGHSEETQYF.

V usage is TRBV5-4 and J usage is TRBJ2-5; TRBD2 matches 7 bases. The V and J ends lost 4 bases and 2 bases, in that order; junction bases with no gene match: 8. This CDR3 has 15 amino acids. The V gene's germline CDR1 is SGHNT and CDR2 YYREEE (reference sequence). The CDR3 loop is CASSPQGLTQETQYF. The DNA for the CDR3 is TGTGCCAGCAGCCCCCAGGGACTAACACAAGAGACCCAGTACTTC.

CDR3 residues: CAISGASGEVQETQYF. In DNA, the CDR3 is TGTGCCATCAGCGGGGCTAGCGGGGAAGTCCAAGAGACCCAGTACTTC. The chain joins TRBV10-3 to TRBJ2-5, with 9 bases fitting TRBD2. Trimming at V came to 6 bases and at J to 1 base, leaving 9 bases not matched to a gene. The CDR3 contains 16 residues. CDR1 and CDR2 from the germline V gene are ENHRY and SYGVKD.

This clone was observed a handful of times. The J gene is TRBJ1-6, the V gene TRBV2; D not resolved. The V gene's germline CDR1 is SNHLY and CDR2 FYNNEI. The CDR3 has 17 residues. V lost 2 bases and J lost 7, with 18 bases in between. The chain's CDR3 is CASSESAGSFDNSPLHF. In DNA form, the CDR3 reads TGTGCCAGCAGTGAATCTGCAGGATCTTTTGACAATTCACCCCTCCACTTT.